This T cell receptor (beta chain) was obtained from a study of regulatory T cells in long-lasting Graves disease. For the study at large: Persistence in Graves' disease denoted antithyroid drug use beyond 5 years alongside positive TSH receptor antibodies.

This clonotype was seen a few times. Noted time point: persistent/refractory GD, antithyroid drugs over 5 years with positive TRAb. There was RNA extracted from PBMCs, and the TCR library was made from it. Researchers made TCR beta libraries by using iRepertoire HTBI primers and running Arm-PCR on CDR3 regions. Each CDR3 protein gets one entry after TCRdb re-called the multiplex PCR reads with MiXCR. The data hold approximately 400,000 distinct CDR3 sequences, with approximately 25% observed a single time. Sequenced here: peripheral blood mononuclear cells (PBMCs), sampled when the disease was refractory, from a patient treated with antithyroid drugs. The receptor was derived from a woman aged 40 to 49 with Graves disease.

The CDR3 DNA reads TGTGCCAGCAGTTTGGAGGGTCGGGTCACCGGGGAGCTGTTTTTT. This sequence encodes CASSLEGRVTGELFF. The chain links TRBV12-3 or TRBV12-4 to TRBJ2-2, with a possible D match to TRBD2 (6 bases). V was shortened by 3 bases and J by 4 bases, with 12 bases between the two germline ends. The CDR3 consists of 15 residues.